This T cell receptor beta chain was identified in a study of shared T cell receptors in the human thymus. Measured with immunoSEQ multiplex PCR; TCRdb has only the in-frame clones, and not every one. The data hold some 640,000 clones, with 70% to 90% observed a single time. From germline, CDR1 is SEHNR and CDR2 FQNEAQ (reference sequence). V dropped 5 bases and J dropped 0; count of bases not matched to a gene: 11. The CDR3 runs 17 residues. The sample was also reused in another study, on human thymus T cells. That source adds: It was healthy Finnish infants having corrective surgery for congenital heart defects who were the donors. Thymic samples were excised during corrective heart operations.

The TCR comes from a boy under two years old with a congenital heart defect. J is TRBJ1-1 and V is TRBV7-9; 8 bases are a match to TRBD1. Sequenced material: thymocytes. The CDR3 is CASSPARQGPLNTEAFF. DNA for the CDR3: TGTGCCAGCAGCCCCGCAAGACAGGGGCCCTTGAACACTGAAGCTTTCTTT.